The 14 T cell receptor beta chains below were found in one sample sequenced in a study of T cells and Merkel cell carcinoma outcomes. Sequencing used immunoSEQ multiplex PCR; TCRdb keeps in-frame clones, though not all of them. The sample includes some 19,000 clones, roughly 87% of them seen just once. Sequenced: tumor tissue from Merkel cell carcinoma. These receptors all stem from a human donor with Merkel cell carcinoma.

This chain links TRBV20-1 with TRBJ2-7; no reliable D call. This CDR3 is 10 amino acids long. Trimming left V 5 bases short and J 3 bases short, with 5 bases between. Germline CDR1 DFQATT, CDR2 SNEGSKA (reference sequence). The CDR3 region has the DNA TGCAGTGCTGTTAACTACGAGCAGTACTTC. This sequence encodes CSAVNYEQYF.

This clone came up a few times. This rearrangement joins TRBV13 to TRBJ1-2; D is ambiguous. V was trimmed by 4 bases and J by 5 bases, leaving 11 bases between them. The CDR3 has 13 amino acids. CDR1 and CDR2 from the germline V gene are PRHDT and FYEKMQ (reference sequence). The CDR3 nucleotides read TGTGCCAGCAGCTGGCGCACCCTTTATGGCTACACCTTC. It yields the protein CASSWRTLYGYTF.

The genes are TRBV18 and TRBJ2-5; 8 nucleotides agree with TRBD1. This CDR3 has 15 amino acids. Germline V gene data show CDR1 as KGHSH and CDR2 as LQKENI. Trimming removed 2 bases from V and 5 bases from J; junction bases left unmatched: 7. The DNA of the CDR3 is TGTGCCAGCTCACCAGTCGACAGGGGAGTTGAGACCCAGTACTTC. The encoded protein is CASSPVDRGVETQYF.

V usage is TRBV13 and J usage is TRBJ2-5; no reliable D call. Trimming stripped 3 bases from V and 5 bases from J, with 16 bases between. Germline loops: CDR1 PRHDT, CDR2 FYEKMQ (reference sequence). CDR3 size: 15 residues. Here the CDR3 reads CASSFFRSKRETQYF. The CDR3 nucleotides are TGTGCCAGCAGCTTTTTTCGGTCCAAGAGGGAGACCCAGTACTTC.

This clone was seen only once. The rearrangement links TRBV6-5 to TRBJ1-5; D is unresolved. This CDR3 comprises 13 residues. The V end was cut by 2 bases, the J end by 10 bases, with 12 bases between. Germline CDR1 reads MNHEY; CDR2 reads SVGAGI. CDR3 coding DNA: TGTGCCAGCAGTTACAATTCCGAGGGCCCCCAGCATTTT. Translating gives CASSYNSEGPQHF.

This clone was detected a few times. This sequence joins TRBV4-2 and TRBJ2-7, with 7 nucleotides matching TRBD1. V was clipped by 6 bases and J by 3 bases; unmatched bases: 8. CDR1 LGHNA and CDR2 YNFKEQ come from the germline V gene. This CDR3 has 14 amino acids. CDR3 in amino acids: CASRSRDRHYEQYF. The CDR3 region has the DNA TGTGCCAGCAGGTCCCGGGACAGACACTACGAGCAGTACTTC.

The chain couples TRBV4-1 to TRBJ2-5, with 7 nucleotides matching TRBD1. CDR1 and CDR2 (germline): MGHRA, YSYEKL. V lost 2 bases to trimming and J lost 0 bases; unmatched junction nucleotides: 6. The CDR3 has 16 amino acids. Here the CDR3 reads CASSQWDRVYQETQYF. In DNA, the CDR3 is TGCGCCAGCAGCCAATGGGACAGAGTGTACCAAGAGACCCAGTACTTC.

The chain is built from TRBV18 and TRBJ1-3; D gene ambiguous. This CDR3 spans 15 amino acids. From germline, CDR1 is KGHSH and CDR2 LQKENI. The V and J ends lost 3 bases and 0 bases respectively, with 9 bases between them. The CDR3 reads CASSPEQLSGNTIYF. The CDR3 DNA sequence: TGTGCCAGCTCACCGGAACAGCTCTCTGGAAACACCATATATTTT.

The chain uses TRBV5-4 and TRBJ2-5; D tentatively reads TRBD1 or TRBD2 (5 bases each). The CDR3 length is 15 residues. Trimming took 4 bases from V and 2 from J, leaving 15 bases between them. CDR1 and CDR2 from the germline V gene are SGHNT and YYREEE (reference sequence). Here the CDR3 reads CASSRRTWAQETQYF. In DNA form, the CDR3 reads TGTGCCAGCAGCCGGAGGACATGGGCTCAAGAGACCCAGTACTTC.

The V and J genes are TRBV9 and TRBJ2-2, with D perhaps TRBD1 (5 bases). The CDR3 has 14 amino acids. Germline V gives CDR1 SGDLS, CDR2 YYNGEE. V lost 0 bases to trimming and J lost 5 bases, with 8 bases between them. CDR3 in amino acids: CASSVGTLTGELFF. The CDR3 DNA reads TGTGCCAGCAGCGTAGGGACACTAACCGGGGAGCTGTTTTTT.

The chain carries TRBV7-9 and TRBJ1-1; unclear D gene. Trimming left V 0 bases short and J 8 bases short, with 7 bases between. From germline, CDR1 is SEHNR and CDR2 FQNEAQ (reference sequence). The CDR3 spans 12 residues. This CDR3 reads CASSLASQEAFF. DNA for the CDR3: TGTGCCAGCAGCTTAGCGTCCCAGGAAGCTTTCTTT.

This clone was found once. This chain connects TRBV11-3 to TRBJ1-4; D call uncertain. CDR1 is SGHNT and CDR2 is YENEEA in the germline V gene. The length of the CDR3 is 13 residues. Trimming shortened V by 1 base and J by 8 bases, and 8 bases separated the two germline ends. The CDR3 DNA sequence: TGTGCCAGCAGCTTAGGGGTCGCAGAAAAACTGTTTTTT. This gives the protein CASSLGVAEKLFF.

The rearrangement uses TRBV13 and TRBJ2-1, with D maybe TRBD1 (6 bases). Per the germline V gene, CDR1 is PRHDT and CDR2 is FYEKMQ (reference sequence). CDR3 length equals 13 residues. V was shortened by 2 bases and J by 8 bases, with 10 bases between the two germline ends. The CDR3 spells CASSLLAGDEQFF. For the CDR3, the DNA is TGTGCCAGCAGCTTATTGGCAGGGGATGAGCAGTTCTTC.

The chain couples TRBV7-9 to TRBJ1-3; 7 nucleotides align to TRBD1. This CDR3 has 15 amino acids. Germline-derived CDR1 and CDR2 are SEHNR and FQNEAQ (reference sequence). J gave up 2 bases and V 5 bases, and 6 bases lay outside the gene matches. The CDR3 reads CASSLRQGPGNTIYF. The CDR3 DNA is TGTGCCAGCAGCCTCCGACAGGGACCTGGAAACACCATATATTTT.